This T cell receptor beta chain was obtained from a study of shared clonotypes between healthy human individuals. The CDR3 loop spans 14 amino acids. The V gene lost 6 bases and the J gene lost 2 bases, with 12 bases spanning the gap. Per germline, CDR1 SNHLY and CDR2 FYNNEI. A word on this clone: The antigen remains unidentified.

Notes on the study in general: A handful of donors held about 5.1% of naive CD4 clonotypes in common.

Per the study methods: ImmunoSEQ junction-only sequences lacked quality scores, so their filtering differed. The assay was immunoSEQ multiplex PCR, and TCRdb's table has in-frame clones only and misses some. Clone size and V and J calls were adopted from that table, with D and trimming inferred from the DNA. The sample has 1.5 million to 2.5 million clones; approximately 94% are singletons. The naive CD8 subset, CD45RO-negative cells positively selected for CCR7, excluded terminally differentiated effector memory CD45RA+ cells. Recent acute infections and vaccinations were absent in the healthy HIV-negative adult donors.

The chain joins TRBV2 to TRBJ2-3; tentatively, D is TRBD2 (5 bases). Sequenced input: naive CD8+ T cells sorted from blood. This clonotype was obtained from a man between 18 and 35 years old in good health. The CDR3 DNA follows: TGTGCCAGCAGGGGAGCACGGAACACAGATACGCAGTATTTT. It specifies CASRGARNTDTQYF.